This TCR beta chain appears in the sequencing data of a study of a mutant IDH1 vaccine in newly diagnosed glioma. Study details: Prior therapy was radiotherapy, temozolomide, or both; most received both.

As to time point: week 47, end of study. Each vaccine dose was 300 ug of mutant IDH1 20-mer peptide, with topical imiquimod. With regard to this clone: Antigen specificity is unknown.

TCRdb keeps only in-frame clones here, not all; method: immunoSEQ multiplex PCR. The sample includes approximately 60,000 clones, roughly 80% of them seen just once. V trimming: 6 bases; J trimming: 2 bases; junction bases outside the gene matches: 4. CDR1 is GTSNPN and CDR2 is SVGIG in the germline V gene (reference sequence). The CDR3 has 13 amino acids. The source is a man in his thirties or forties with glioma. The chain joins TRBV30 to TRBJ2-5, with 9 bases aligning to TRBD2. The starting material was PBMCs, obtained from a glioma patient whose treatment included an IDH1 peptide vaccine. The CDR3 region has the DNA TGTGCCTGTTTGCGGGGGGGGCAAGAGACCCAGTACTTC. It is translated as CACLRGGQETQYF.